One and the same sample provided the 14 T cell receptor beta chains below, sequenced in a study of blood T cell repertoires in COVID-19. The data were produced by immunoSEQ multiplex PCR, yet TCRdb's version contains in-frame clones alone and is incomplete. The table has under 450,000 clones, 89% seen once; the top ten hold 1.5% to 1.7%. The sample comprised peripheral blood. These TCRs come from a woman aged 40-49 years with COVID-19, enrolled during active disease.

This chain uses TRBV3-1 (or the pseudogene TRBV3-2) with TRBJ1-2; perhaps TRBD1 as D (5 bases). CDR3 length: 14 residues. V dropped 2 bases and J dropped 7 bases, with 14 bases sitting between them. CDR1 and CDR2 from the germline V gene are LGHDT and YNNKEL (reference sequence). The CDR3 nucleotides are TGTGCCAGCAGCCAATTCGAAGGGGCGCCTGGCTACACCTTC. This sequence encodes CASSQFEGAPGYTF.

The genes are TRBV20-1 and TRBJ1-1, with D perhaps matching TRBD1 (5 bases). With 3 bases removed from V and 5 bases from J, the gap between germline ends came to 10 bases. The V gene's germline CDR1 is DFQATT and CDR2 SNEGSKA (reference sequence). The CDR3 length is 12 residues. The CDR3 is CSASSGVTEAFF. As DNA, the CDR3 is TGCAGTGCTAGTTCGGGGGTTACTGAAGCTTTCTTT.

This clone was recorded only once. This chain links TRBV18 with TRBJ2-1; D remains unclear. The CDR3 totals 14 residues. Trimming shortened V by 2 bases and J by 0 bases, and 5 bases separated the two germline ends. Germline V gene lookup returns CDR1 KGHSH and CDR2 LQKENI. In nucleotides, the CDR3 is TGTGCCAGCTCACCAGACAACTCCTACAATGAGCAGTTCTTC. It specifies CASSPDNSYNEQFF.

This clone was seen a few times. The chain couples TRBV5-1 to TRBJ2-5, with 7 positions matching TRBD1. Trimming removed 7 bases from V and 4 bases from J; junction bases left unmatched: 7. The CDR3 runs 13 residues. Germline V gene lookup returns CDR1 SGHRS and CDR2 YFSETQ. CDR3 DNA: TGCGCCAGCCAAACAGGGGTGGGAGAGACCCAGTACTTC. Its protein product is CASQTGVGETQYF.

V is TRBV27 and J is TRBJ1-2; D may be TRBD1 (5 bases). The CDR3 totals 15 residues. Germline CDR1 MNHEY, CDR2 SMNVEV (reference sequence). The V and J ends lost 4 bases and 2 bases respectively, with 14 bases between them. The CDR3 here is CASSSRTGGNYGYTF. For the CDR3, the DNA is TGTGCCAGCAGTTCTCGGACGGGGGGGAACTATGGCTACACCTTC.

The V call is TRBV5-1, the J call TRBJ2-5; weak D call: TRBD2 (7 bases). CDR3 length: 14 residues. Trimming pared 4 bases from V and 5 bases from J, leaving 15 bases between. Germline V lookup: CDR1 SGHRS, CDR2 YFSETQ. The CDR3 bases are TGCGCCAGCAGCCCGCTCGGGGGGCGGGAGACCCAGTACTTC. Its translation is CASSPLGGRETQYF. Looking up the rest from reference TRBV5-1 and TRBJ2-5 gives the full variable domain: KAGVTQTPRYLIKTRGQQVTLSCSPISGHRSVSWYQQTPGQGLQFLFEYFSETQRNKGNFPGRFSGRQFSNSRSEMNVSTLELGDSALYLCASSPLGGRETQYFGPGTRLLVL.

V is TRBV7-3 and J is TRBJ2-1; TRBD2 aligns across 12 bases. There are 16 residues in the CDR3. Germline CDR1 reads SGHTA; CDR2 reads FQGTGA. The V gene end was trimmed by 4 bases and the J gene end by 8 bases; junction bases not matched to a gene: 9. This chain's CDR3 is CASSSASGGAFHEQFF. CDR3 nucleotide sequence: TGTGCCAGCAGCTCCGCTAGCGGGGGGGCCTTTCATGAGCAGTTCTTC.

This clone showed up just a few times. V gene TRBV9 combines with J gene TRBJ1-6; D remains unclear. Germline assignment: CDR1 SGDLS and CDR2 YYNGEE. The length of the CDR3 is 14 residues. Trimming took 0 bases from V and 10 from J, leaving 11 bases between them. The CDR3 sequence: CASSVAAGGSPLHF. CDR3 DNA: TGTGCCAGCAGCGTAGCGGCGGGTGGGTCACCCCTCCACTTT.

The V gene is TRBV30, the J gene TRBJ1-3; D ambiguous. Germline V gene sequence: CDR1 GTSNPN, CDR2 SVGIG (reference sequence). V lost 3 bases and J 9 bases, leaving 12 bases between the germline ends. CDR3 size: 12 residues. CDR3 bases: TGTGCCTGGAGGGAGGGCATATCCACCATATATTTT. It encodes CAWREGISTIYF.

CDR3 amino acids: CASSFGQGAVYEQYF. In DNA form, the CDR3 reads TGTGCCAGCAGTTTCGGACAGGGAGCCGTCTACGAGCAGTACTTC. The chain recombines TRBV6-6 with TRBJ2-7, with TRBD1 matching over 8 bases. J gave up 3 bases and V 4 bases, and 8 bases lay outside the gene matches. The length of the CDR3 is 15 residues. Germline loops: CDR1 MNHNY, CDR2 SVGAGI (reference sequence).

The chain joins TRBV28 to TRBJ2-5; a weak D match, TRBD2 (6 bases). Germline CDR1 reads MDHEN; CDR2 reads SYDVKM. The CDR3 contains 16 residues. V dropped 5 bases and J dropped 5 bases, with 21 bases sitting between them. CDR3: CASSPHSLTSWETQYF. The CDR3 DNA reads TGTGCCAGCAGTCCCCACTCCCTTACTAGCTGGGAGACCCAGTACTTC. Full variable domain (rest looked up from reference TRBV28 and TRBJ2-5): DVKVTQSSRYLVKRTGEKVFLECVQDMDHENMFWYRQDPGLGLRLIYFSYDVKMKEKGDIPEGYSVSREKKERFSLILESASTNQTSMYLCASSPHSLTSWETQYFGPGTRLLVL.

For this clone: The junction departs from the called germline gene at one end, perhaps through a read error. The rearrangement links TRBV7-7 to TRBJ2-7; D is undetermined. The CDR3 is 13 residues long. Germline-derived CDR1 and CDR2 are SSHAT and FNYEAQ (reference sequence). The CDR3 bases are TGTGCTAGCAGCTTAAACAGTGCCTACGAGCAGTACTTC. Its protein product is CASSLNSAYEQYF.

The chain combines TRBV5-1 with TRBJ2-7; D call uncertain. From germline, CDR1 is SGHRS and CDR2 YFSETQ. The CDR3 contains 15 residues. V was clipped by 0 bases and J by 2 bases, with 12 bases between them. This CDR3 is CASSLEPGLTYEQYF. The CDR3 coding sequence is TGCGCCAGCAGCTTGGAACCCGGGTTGACCTACGAGCAGTACTTC.

This chain's CDR3 is CASSYSSPHTEAFF. The DNA for the CDR3 is TGTGCCAGCAGTTACTCGAGCCCTCACACTGAAGCTTTCTTT. This chain links TRBV6-5 with TRBJ1-1; D remains unclear. The V gene's germline CDR1 is MNHEY and CDR2 SVGAGI. V lost 0 bases and J lost 3, with 8 bases in between. CDR3 length: 14 amino acids.